This T cell receptor beta chain emerged from a study of early T cells in non-severe SARS-CoV-2 infection. Turning to the study itself: Whole-blood bulk RNA, unsorted, was sequenced, and chains were unpaired. Findings and caveats of the study: Private and CD4 specificities were missed by VDJdb matching, skewed to anti-spike CD8.

A few counts support this clonotype. What it binds is unknown. The library protocol tagged individual cDNA molecules with unique molecular identifiers. TCRdb reprocessed the 5' RACE reads with MiXCR, giving one entry per CDR3 protein. The sample records 84,000 or so distinct CDR3 sequences, about an eighth being singletons. The receptor comes from an adult who was a healthcare worker with PCR-confirmed SARS-CoV-2 infection or an uninfected control (not recorded which). Sequencing was performed on whole blood.

The CDR3 here is CASSPHGGGPHTEAFF. Written as DNA, the CDR3 is TGTGCCAGCAGTCCGCACGGAGGGGGGCCGCACACTGAAGCTTTCTTT. The chain joins TRBV7-9 to TRBJ1-1, with D possibly matching TRBD1 (6 bases). V was pared by 6 bases and J by 3 bases, with 20 bases between. Germline CDR1 and CDR2: SEHNR and FQNEAQ (reference sequence). The CDR3 consists of 16 residues.